Presented here are 19 T cell receptor beta chains from one specimen sequenced in a study of Graves' ophthalmopathy and Graves' hyperthyroidism. Using RNA transcripts, the TCR beta CDR3 regions were amplified. RT-PCR in the first round used HTBI primers; a second-round multiplex PCR followed. Via MiXCR, TCRdb re-called the multiplex PCR reads, giving one row per CDR3 protein. This table has around 470,000 distinct CDR3 sequences, under 15% appearing once. Sequencing was performed on blood. These receptors all stem from a woman under 40 with Graves' ophthalmopathy.

This clonotype was picked up one time. V is TRBV30 and J is TRBJ2-7, with TRBD1 matching over 8 bases. J gave up 5 bases and V 0 bases, and 0 bases lay outside the gene matches. Germline V gene lookup returns CDR1 GTSNPN and CDR2 SVGIG (reference sequence). The CDR3 is made up of 12 amino acids. The CDR3 nucleotides are TGTGCCTGGAGTGTGACAGGGGACGAGCAGTACTTC. Its translation is CAWSVTGDEQYF.

The table lists this clonotype with many counts. The chain links TRBV24-1 to TRBJ2-5; 10 bases match TRBD2. Germline trimming cut 4 bases from V and 2 bases from J; bases unmatched to any gene: 6. This CDR3 contains 16 residues. CDR1 KGHDR and CDR2 SFDVKD come from the germline V gene. The CDR3 loop is CATSDPLAGEQETQYF. CDR3 coding DNA: TGTGCCACCAGTGACCCGCTAGCGGGGGAGCAAGAGACCCAGTACTTC.

Only a few counts were recorded for this clonotype. The chain couples TRBV24-1 to TRBJ2-7; tentatively, D is TRBD1 (6 bases). CDR1 and CDR2 from the germline V gene are KGHDR and SFDVKD. V shed 3 bases and J shed 9 bases, with 14 bases lying between them. CDR3 length equals 13 residues. The CDR3 bases are TGTGCCACCAGTGATGCGACAGGCCCCCGGCAGTACTTC. Translated: CATSDATGPRQYF.

The genes are TRBV27 and TRBJ2-7; the D gene is possibly TRBD1 (5 bases). The CDR3 consists of 14 residues. Germline CDR1 MNHEY, CDR2 SMNVEV (reference sequence). V lost 3 bases to trimming and J lost 4 bases, with 13 bases between them. The CDR3 nucleotides are TGTGCCAGCAGTTTGTTAGGGGAATCTTACGAGCAGTACTTC. Translating it yields CASSLLGESYEQYF.

This clonotype has a count of ten or more. This chain's CDR3 is CSVEDGEGYEQYF. CDR3 coding DNA: TGCAGCGTTGAAGATGGGGAGGGTTACGAGCAGTACTTC. The rearrangement links TRBV29-1 to TRBJ2-7; TRBD2 aligns across 7 bases. V was clipped by 0 bases and J by 4 bases; unmatched bases: 3. From germline, CDR1 is SQVTM and CDR2 ANQGSEA. This CDR3 comprises 13 residues.

There are many counts of this clonotype. This chain connects TRBV10-3 to TRBJ1-3; 9 nucleotides agree with TRBD1. The CDR3 consists of 16 residues. The germline CDR1 and CDR2 sequences are ENHRY and SYGVKD. With 3 bases clipped from V and 0 bases from J, the junction kept 3 bases outside the gene matches. The DNA of the CDR3 is TGTGCCATCAGTGACCGGGACAGGGTCTCTGGAAACACCATATATTTT. It codes for CAISDRDRVSGNTIYF.

This clonotype was seen repeatedly, ten times or more. This sequence joins TRBV28 and TRBJ2-5; D is uncertain. The germline V gene has CDR1 MDHEN and CDR2 SYDVKM. V was shortened by 4 bases and J by 2 bases, with 14 bases between the two germline ends. The CDR3 consists of 15 residues. The CDR3 bases are TGTGCCAGCAGTTCCCCTTCGAGGTTACAAGAGACCCAGTACTTC. It specifies CASSSPSRLQETQYF.

This clonotype was detected many times. The chain carries TRBV6-2 or TRBV6-3 and TRBJ2-5; 9 bases align to TRBD2. V shed 2 bases, J shed 10 bases, and the junction held 11 bases outside the gene matches. CDR1 MNHEY and CDR2 SVGEGT come from the germline V gene. The CDR3 sequence is 15 residues long. DNA for the CDR3: TGTGCCAGCAGTTACAGGAGCGGGAGGTCCCCCTTCCAGTACTTC. Translating gives CASSYRSGRSPFQYF.

This clonotype was counted many times. The genes are TRBV13 and TRBJ2-2, with 7 bases aligning to TRBD1. Unmatched junction bases numbered 4, after V lost 0 bases and J lost 6 bases. The CDR3 is 15 amino acids. The V gene's germline CDR1 is PRHDT and CDR2 FYEKMQ (reference sequence). CDR3 in DNA: TGTGCCAGCAGCTTAGGACAGGGGTTCGCCGGGGAGCTGTTTTTT. Its translation is CASSLGQGFAGELFF. Variable domain in full (rest from reference TRBV13 and TRBJ2-2): AAGVIQSPRHLIKEKRETATLKCYPIPRHDTVYWYQQGPGQDPQFLISFYEKMQSDKGSIPDRFSAQQFSDYHSELNMSSLELGDSALYFCASSLGQGFAGELFFGEGSRLTVL.

There are a few counts of this clonotype. The rearrangement joins TRBV5-6 to TRBJ1-2, with a weak D call TRBD1 (6 bases). Looked up from germline, CDR1 is SGHDT and CDR2 is YYEEEE. The CDR3 covers 15 residues. V was trimmed by 2 bases and J by 0 bases, leaving 11 bases between them. The CDR3 region has the DNA TGTGCCAGCAGCTTAGACAGGAACCCTAACTATGGCTACACCTTC. Residues: CASSLDRNPNYGYTF.

Worth noting for this clonotype: Sequence at one end of the junction differs from germline and may be a read error. V usage is TRBV12-3 or TRBV12-4 and J usage is TRBJ2-7; possibly TRBD1 for D (6 bases). The CDR3 totals 13 residues. CDR3 loop: CASSPQRGWERYF. CDR3 sequence (DNA): TGTGCCAGCAGTCCCCAGAGGGGGTGGGAGCGGTACTTC.

This chain uses TRBV27 with TRBJ2-7, with TRBD1 as a possible D gene (5 bases). Germline V gene lookup returns CDR1 MNHEY and CDR2 SMNVEV (reference sequence). The V and J ends lost 4 bases and 3 bases respectively, with 13 bases between them. This CDR3 has 14 residues. CDR3 region: CASSSDDSLYEQYF. In DNA form, the CDR3 reads TGTGCCAGCAGTTCTGACGACAGTCTCTACGAGCAGTACTTC.

This clonotype was picked up many times. The chain recombines TRBV7-9 with TRBJ1-1; D gene uncertain. Germline CDR1 SEHNR, CDR2 FQNEAQ (reference sequence). The V and J ends lost 1 base and 3 bases respectively, with 12 bases between them. The CDR3 has 15 amino acids. CDR3 loop: CASSLEIIRDTEAFF. CDR3 in DNA: TGTGCCAGCAGCTTAGAAATCATACGGGACACTGAAGCTTTCTTT. Looking up the rest from reference TRBV7-9 and TRBJ1-1 gives the full variable domain: DTGVSQNPRHKITKRGQNVTFRCDPISEHNRLYWYRQTLGQGPEFLTYFQNEAQLEKSRLLSDRFSAERPKGSFSTLEIQRTEQGDSAMYLCASSLEIIRDTEAFFGQGTRLTVV.

This clonotype has a count of ten or more. The J gene is TRBJ1-1, the V gene TRBV15; D is ambiguous. V gave up 0 bases and J gave up 0 bases, with 8 bases separating them. The CDR3 runs 15 residues. Germline CDR1 LNHNV, CDR2 YYDKDF (reference sequence). The CDR3 reads CATSREKALNTEAFF. The CDR3 DNA follows: TGTGCCACCAGCAGAGAGAAAGCTCTGAACACTGAAGCTTTCTTT.

This clonotype was seen repeatedly, ten times or more. CDR3 sequence (DNA): TGTGCCACCAGTGATCCCGCGGGACTTCGGGAGACCCAGTACTTC. Residues: CATSDPAGLRETQYF. The chain joins TRBV24-1 to TRBJ2-5, with a weak D call TRBD2 (6 bases). This CDR3 is 15 amino acids long. The V end was cut by 3 bases, the J end by 5 bases, with 15 bases between. Germline V lookup: CDR1 KGHDR, CDR2 SFDVKD.

This clonotype was counted at least ten times. This chain joins TRBV6-5 and TRBJ2-7, with 9 positions matching TRBD1. Germline CDR1 is MNHEY and CDR2 is SVGAGI. This CDR3 spans 15 amino acids. Trimming at V came to 0 bases and at J to 7 bases, leaving 7 bases not matched to a gene. CDR3 sequence (DNA): TGTGCCAGCAGTTACTCAGAACAGGGGGCTTGGGAGCAGTACTTC. This gives the protein CASSYSEQGAWEQYF.

This clonotype has just a few counts. The genes are TRBV19 and TRBJ2-2; no reliable D call. The germline CDR1 and CDR2 sequences are LNHDA and SQIVND (reference sequence). V lost 8 bases and J 4 bases, leaving 20 bases between the germline ends. This CDR3 is built from 16 residues. In DNA form, the CDR3 reads TGTGCCAGTCGTCAATTAGGTAATATTGGCACCGGGGAGCTGTTTTTT. Protein: CASRQLGNIGTGELFF.

The chain combines TRBV6-1 with TRBJ1-1; weak D call: TRBD1 (5 bases). This CDR3 contains 15 residues. Germline V lookup: CDR1 MNHNS, CDR2 SASEGT. Trimming cost V 7 bases and J 6 bases, with 21 bases left between them. CDR3 nucleotides: TGTGCCAGCACTCCGTTCTTTGGGGCGGGGGCTGAAGCTTTCTTT. This translates into CASTPFFGAGAEAFF.

This clonotype was recorded at least ten times. The chain joins TRBV28 to TRBJ1-1; weak D call: TRBD1 (5 bases). The CDR3 runs to 12 residues. V lost 5 bases and J 7 bases, leaving 11 bases between the germline ends. The V gene's germline CDR1 is MDHEN and CDR2 SYDVKM. The CDR3 is CASSEHGGEAFF. CDR3 DNA sequence: TGTGCCAGCAGTGAGCATGGGGGTGAAGCTTTCTTT.